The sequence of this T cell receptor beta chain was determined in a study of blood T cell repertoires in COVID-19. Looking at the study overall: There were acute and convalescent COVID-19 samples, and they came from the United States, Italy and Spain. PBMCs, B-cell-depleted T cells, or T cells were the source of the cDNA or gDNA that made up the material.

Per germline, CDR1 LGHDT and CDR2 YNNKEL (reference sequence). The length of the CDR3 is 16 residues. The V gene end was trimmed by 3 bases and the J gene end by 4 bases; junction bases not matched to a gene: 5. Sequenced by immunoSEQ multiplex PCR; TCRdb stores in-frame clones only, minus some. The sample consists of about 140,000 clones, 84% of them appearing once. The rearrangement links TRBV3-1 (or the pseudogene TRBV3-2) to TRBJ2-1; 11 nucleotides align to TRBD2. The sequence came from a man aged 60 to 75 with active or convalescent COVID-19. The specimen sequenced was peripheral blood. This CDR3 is CASSQVTSGAYNEQFF. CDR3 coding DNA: TGTGCCAGCAGCCAGGTGACTAGCGGGGCGTACAATGAGCAGTTCTTC.